This TCR beta chain was sequenced in a study of blood T cell repertoires in COVID-19. Study as a whole: The United States, Italy and Spain provided the acute and convalescent COVID-19 samples. Sources were T cells, B-cell-depleted T cells, or PBMCs; the material itself was cDNA or gDNA.

Per the original methods: Estimates of nucleated cell counts were drawn from the amplification of reference gene primers. The repertoire was sequenced with immunoSEQ multiplex PCR; TCRdb's copy has only in-frame clones and lacks some. V, J and clone size derive from that table, while D and trimming were established from the DNA sequence. The data show some 21,000 clones, about 73% seen once. CDR3 length: 14 amino acids. Germline V lookup: CDR1 LNHDA, CDR2 SQIVND (reference sequence). Sequencing input: peripheral blood. The V gene is TRBV19, the J gene TRBJ1-2; 7 positions agree with TRBD1. This clonotype originated in a human donor in a cohort sampled during active or convalescent COVID-19. The CDR3 DNA is TGTGCACGCCCCAACAGGGGAAGGTTGAATGGCTACACCTTC. Its translation is CARPNRGRLNGYTF.